This TCR beta chain was recorded in a study of cytotoxic CD8 clonotypes in ibrutinib-treated CLL. Study context: Enrolment comprised around 11 relapsed/refractory and 15 treatment-naive patients; approximately 18 were IGHV unmutated. Among patients, around 25 responded partially and 2 completely; approximately 14 then stayed remitted and around twelve progressed after median 68 months. Response samples were obtained once patients had received a median about 11 months of treatment, range 6 to 36.

Comment on this clone: The antigen is not known.

Here immunoSEQ multiplex PCR was the method, and the copy in TCRdb shows in-frame clones only, minus some. This sample has tens of thousands of clones; over 45% occur once, and the top ten carry about 19%. Germline V CDR1 and CDR2: SGHNT, YYREEE (reference sequence). CDR3 length: 14 residues. V gave up 1 base and J gave up 4 bases, with 9 bases separating them. General study findings and limits: Clonality grew at ibrutinib response; at progression, it decreased back toward baseline.

The sequence came from a human donor with chronic lymphocytic leukemia. This specimen was PBMCs, taken before ibrutinib treatment. The chain recombines TRBV5-4 with TRBJ1-3, with no clear D. Here the CDR3 reads CASSLTLSGNTIYF. The CDR3 nucleotides read TGTGCCAGCAGCTTGACTCTATCGGGAAACACCATATATTTT.